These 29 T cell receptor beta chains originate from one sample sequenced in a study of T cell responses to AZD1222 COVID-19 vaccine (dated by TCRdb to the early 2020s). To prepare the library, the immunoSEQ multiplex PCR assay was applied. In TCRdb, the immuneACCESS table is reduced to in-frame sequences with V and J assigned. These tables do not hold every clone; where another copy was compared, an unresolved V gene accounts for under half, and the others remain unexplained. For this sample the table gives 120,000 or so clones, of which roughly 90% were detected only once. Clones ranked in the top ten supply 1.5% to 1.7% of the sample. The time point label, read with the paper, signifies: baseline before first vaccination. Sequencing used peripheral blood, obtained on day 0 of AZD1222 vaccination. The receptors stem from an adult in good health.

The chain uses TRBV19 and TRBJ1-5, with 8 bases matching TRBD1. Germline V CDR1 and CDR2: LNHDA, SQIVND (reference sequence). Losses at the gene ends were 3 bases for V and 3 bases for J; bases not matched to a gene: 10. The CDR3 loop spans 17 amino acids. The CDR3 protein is CASSIRTGRDLNQPQHF. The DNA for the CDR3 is TGTGCCAGTAGTATCCGGACAGGGCGCGATCTCAATCAGCCCCAGCATTTT.

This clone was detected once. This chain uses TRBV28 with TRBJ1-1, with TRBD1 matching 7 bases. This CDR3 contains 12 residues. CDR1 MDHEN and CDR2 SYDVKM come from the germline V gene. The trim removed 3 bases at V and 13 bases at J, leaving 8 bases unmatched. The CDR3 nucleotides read TGTGCCAGCAGTTTGATCCCTGACAGGGATTTCTTT. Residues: CASSLIPDRDFF. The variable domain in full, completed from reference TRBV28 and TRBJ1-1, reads DVKVTQSSRYLVKRTGEKVFLECVQDMDHENMFWYRQDPGLGLRLIYFSYDVKMKEKGDIPEGYSVSREKKERFSLILESASTNQTSMYLCASSLIPDRDFFGQGTRLTVV.

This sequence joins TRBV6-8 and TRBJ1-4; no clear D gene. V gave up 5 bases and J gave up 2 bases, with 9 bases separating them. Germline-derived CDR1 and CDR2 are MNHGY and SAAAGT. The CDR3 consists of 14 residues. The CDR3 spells CASSLWITNEKLFF. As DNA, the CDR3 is TGTGCCAGCAGTCTCTGGATTACTAATGAAAAACTGTTTTTT.

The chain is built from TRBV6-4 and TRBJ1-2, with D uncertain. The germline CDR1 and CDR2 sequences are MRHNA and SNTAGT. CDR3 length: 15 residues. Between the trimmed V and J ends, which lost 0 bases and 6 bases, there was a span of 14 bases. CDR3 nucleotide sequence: TGTGCCAGCAGTGACTCCTACCGGGGTCAGAATGGCTACACCTTC. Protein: CASSDSYRGQNGYTF.

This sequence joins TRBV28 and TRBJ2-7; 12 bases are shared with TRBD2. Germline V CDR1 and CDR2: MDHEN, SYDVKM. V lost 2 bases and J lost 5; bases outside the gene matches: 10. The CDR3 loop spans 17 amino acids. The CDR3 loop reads CASSLLRTSGISHEQYF. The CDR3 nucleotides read TGTGCCAGCAGTTTACTAAGGACTAGCGGGATTTCCCACGAGCAGTACTTC.

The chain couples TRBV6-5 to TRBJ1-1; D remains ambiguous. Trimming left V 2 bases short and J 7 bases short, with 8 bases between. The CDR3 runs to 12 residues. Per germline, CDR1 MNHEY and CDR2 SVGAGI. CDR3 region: CASSYSGGEAFF. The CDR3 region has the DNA TGTGCCAGCAGTTACAGTGGTGGTGAAGCTTTCTTT.

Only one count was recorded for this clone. CDR3 amino acids: CASSIPAGLPGLPSEQYF. CDR3 DNA sequence: TGTGCCAGTAGTATCCCGGCTGGTTTGCCAGGCCTTCCGAGTGAGCAGTACTTC. The chain couples TRBV19 to TRBJ2-7, with D uncertain. Germline V gene data show CDR1 as LNHDA and CDR2 as SQIVND (reference sequence). V gave up 3 bases and J gave up 7 bases, with 28 bases separating them. This CDR3 region has 18 residues.

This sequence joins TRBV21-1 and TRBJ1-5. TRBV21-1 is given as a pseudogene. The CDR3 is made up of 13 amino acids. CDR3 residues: CANGRDGGQPQHF. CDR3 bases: TGTGCCAACGGTAGGGACGGGGGTCAGCCCCAGCATTTT.

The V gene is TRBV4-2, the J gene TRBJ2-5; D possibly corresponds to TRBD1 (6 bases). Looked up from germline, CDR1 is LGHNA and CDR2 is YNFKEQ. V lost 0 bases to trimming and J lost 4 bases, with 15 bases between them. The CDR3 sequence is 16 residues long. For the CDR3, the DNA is TGTGCCAGCAGCCAAGATCTTGGACTGGGGGCAGAGACCCAGTACTTC. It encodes CASSQDLGLGAETQYF.

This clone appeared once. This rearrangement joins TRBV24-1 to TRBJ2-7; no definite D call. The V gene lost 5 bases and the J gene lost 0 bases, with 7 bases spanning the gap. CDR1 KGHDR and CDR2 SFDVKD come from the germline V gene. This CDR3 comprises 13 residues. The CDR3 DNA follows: TGTGCCACCAGTGCTCCAGCCTCCTACGAGCAGTACTTC. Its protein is CATSAPASYEQYF.

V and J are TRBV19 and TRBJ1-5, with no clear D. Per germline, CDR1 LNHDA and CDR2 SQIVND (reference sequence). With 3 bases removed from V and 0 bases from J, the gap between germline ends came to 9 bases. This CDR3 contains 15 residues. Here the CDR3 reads CASSISRVSNQPQHF. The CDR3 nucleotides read TGTGCCAGTAGTATTAGTCGGGTTAGCAATCAGCCCCAGCATTTT.

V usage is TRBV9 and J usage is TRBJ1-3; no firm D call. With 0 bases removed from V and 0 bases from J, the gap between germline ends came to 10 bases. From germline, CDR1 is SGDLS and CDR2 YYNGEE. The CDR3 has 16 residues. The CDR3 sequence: CASSVELTSSGNTIYF. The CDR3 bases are TGTGCCAGCAGCGTAGAGCTTACGAGCTCTGGAAACACCATATATTTT.

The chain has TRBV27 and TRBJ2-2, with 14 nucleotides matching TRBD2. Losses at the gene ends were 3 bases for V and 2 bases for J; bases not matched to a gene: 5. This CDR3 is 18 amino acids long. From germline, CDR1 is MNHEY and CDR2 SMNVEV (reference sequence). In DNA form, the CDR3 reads TGTGCCAGCAGTTTGCAGGGACTAGCGGGAGCCAACACCGGGGAGCTGTTTTTT. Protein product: CASSLQGLAGANTGELFF.

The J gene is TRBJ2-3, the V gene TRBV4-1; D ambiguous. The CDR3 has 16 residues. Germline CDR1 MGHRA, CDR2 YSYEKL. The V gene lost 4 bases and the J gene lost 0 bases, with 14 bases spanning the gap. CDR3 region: CASSPRLPSSTDTQYF. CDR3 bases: TGCGCCAGCAGCCCACGACTTCCATCTAGCACAGATACGCAGTATTTT.

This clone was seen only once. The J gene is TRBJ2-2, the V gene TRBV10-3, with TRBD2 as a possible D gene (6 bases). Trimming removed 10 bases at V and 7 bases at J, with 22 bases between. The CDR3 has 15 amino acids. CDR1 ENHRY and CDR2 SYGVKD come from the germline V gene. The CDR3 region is CATSPTPPGVGELFF. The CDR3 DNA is TGTGCCACCTCGCCGACTCCGCCGGGGGTCGGGGAGCTGTTTTTT.

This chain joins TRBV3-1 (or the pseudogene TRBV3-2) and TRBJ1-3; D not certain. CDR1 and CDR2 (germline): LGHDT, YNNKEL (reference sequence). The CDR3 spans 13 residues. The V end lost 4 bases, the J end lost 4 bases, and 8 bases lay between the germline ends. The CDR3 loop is CASSLETGNTIYF. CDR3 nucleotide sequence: TGTGCCAGCAGCCTAGAAACGGGAAACACCATATATTTT.

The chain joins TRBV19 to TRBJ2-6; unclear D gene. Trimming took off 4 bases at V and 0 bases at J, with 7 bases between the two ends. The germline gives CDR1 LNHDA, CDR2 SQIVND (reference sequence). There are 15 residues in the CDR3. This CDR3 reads CASSTDYSGANVLTF. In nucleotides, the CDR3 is TGTGCCAGTAGTACGGATTACTCTGGGGCCAACGTCCTGACTTTC.

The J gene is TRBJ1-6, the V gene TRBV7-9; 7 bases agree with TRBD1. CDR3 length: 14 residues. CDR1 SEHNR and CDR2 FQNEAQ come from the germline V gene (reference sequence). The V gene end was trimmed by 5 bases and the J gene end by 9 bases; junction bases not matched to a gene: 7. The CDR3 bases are TGTGCCAGCAGCCCGGGACAGACTGTTTCACCCCTCCACTTT. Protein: CASSPGQTVSPLHF.

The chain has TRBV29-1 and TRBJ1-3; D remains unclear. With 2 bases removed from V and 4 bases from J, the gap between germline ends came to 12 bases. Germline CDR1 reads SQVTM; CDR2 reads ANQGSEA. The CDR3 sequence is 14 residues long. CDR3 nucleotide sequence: TGCAGCGTTGAATCAGGACGTAGGGGAAACACCATATATTTT. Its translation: CSVESGRRGNTIYF.

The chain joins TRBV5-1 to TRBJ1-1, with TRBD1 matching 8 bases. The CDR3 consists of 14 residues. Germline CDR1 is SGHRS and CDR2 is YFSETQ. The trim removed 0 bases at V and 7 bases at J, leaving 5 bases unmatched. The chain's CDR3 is CASSLEGTGGEAFF. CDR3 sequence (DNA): TGCGCCAGCAGCTTGGAAGGGACAGGAGGTGAAGCTTTCTTT.

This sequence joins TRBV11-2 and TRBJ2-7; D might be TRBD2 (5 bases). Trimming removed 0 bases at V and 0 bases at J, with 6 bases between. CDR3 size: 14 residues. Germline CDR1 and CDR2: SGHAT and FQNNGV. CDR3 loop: CASSLDRGSYEQYF. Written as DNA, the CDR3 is TGTGCCAGCAGCTTAGACCGGGGCTCCTACGAGCAGTACTTC.

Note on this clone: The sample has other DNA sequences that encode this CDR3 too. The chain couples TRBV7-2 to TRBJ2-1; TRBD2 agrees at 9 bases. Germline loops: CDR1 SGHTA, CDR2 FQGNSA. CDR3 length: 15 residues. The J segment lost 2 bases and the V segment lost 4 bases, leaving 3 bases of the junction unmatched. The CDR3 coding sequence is TGTGCCAGCAGCTCGACTAGCGGTCCCTACAATGAGCAGTTCTTC. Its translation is CASSSTSGPYNEQFF.

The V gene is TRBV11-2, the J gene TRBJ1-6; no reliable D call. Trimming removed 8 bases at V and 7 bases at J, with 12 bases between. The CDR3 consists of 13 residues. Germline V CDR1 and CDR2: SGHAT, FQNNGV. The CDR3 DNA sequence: TGTGCCAGCCGGTTCGGTGAAAATTCACCCCTCCACTTT. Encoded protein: CASRFGENSPLHF.

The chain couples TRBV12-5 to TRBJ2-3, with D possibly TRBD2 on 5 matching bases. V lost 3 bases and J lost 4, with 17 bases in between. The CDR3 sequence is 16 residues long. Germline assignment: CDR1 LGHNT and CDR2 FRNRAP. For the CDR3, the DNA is TGTGCTAGTGGTTTCCCCGCGGTCGGGGTCCCAGATACGCAGTATTTT. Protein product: CASGFPAVGVPDTQYF. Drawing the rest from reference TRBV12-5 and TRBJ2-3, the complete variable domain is DARVTQTPRHKVTEMGQEVTMRCQPILGHNTVFWYRQTMMQGLELLAYFRNRAPLDDSGMPKDRFSAEMPDATLATLKIQPSEPRDSAVYFCASGFPAVGVPDTQYFGPGTRLTVL.

The CDR3: CASSESADSGTEAFF. The CDR3 DNA sequence: TGTGCCAGCAGTGAGTCGGCCGATTCCGGGACTGAAGCTTTCTTT. The chain is built from TRBV6-4 and TRBJ1-1, with D hard to call. From germline, CDR1 is MRHNA and CDR2 SNTAGT. This CDR3 spans 15 amino acids. V gave up 3 bases and J gave up 5 bases, with 16 bases separating them.

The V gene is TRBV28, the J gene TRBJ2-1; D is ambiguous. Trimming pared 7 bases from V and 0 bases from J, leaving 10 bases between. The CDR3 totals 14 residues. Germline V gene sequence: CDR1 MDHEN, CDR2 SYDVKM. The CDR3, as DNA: TGTGCCAGCAACTTAGAAACCTCCTACAATGAGCAGTTCTTC. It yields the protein CASNLETSYNEQFF.

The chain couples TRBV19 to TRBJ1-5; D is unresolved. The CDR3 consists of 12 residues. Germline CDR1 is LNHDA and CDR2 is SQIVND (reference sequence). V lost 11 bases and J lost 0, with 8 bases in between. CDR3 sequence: CAGSSSNQPQHF. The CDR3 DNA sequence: TGTGCCGGGAGTAGTAGCAATCAGCCCCAGCATTTT.

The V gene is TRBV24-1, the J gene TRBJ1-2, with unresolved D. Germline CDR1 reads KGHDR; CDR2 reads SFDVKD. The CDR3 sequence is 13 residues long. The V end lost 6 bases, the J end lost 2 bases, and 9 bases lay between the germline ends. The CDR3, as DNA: TGTGCCACCAGTTGGCGAGAAAACTATGGCTACACCTTC. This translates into CATSWRENYGYTF.

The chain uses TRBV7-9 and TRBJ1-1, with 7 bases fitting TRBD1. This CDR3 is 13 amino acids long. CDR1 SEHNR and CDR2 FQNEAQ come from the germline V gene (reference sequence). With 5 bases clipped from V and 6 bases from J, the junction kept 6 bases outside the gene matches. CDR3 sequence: CASSERQGPEAFF. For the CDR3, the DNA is TGTGCCAGCAGCGAGCGACAGGGCCCTGAAGCTTTCTTT.